Sequencing of this T cell receptor beta chain was carried out in a study of cytomegalovirus exposure and HLA in healthy donors. The trim removed 0 bases at V and 6 bases at J, leaving 4 bases unmatched. This CDR3 is built from 15 residues. Per the germline V gene, CDR1 is MGHRA and CDR2 is YSYEKL. Both 60 Vbeta primers and 13 Jbeta primers went into the PCR. Data came from immunoSEQ multiplex PCR; TCRdb stores just in-frame clones and leaves some out. The table includes about 93,000 clones, about four fifths detected once. The J gene is TRBJ1-1, the V gene TRBV4-1; 10 bases fit TRBD1. The sequence was collected from a man between 50 and 59 years old in good health and CMV-seronegative. The sample was PBMCs. Here the CDR3 reads CASSQDDRGQSEAFF. The DNA for the CDR3 is TGCGCCAGCAGCCAAGACGACAGGGGGCAGTCTGAAGCTTTCTTT.